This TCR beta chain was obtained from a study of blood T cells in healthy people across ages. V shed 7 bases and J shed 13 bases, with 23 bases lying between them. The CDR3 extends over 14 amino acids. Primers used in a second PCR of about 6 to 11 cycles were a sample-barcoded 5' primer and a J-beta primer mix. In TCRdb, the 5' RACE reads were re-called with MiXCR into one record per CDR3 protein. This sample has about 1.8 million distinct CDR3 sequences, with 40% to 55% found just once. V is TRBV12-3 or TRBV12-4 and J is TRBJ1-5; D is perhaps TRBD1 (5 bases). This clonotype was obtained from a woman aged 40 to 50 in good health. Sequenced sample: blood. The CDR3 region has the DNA TGTGCCAGCACCCCTCGGGGACCAGGCAAGTCTCAGCATTTT. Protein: CASTPRGPGKSQHF.